The sequence of this T cell receptor beta chain was determined in a study of human T cells and chemical hapten exposure. Study-level background: Investigators sensitized about 2 cm by about 2 cm of upper inner arm skin with 2% DPC. A mostly female patient group had alopecia areata, totalis or universalis.

The length of the CDR3 is 13 residues. Study findings and constraints: Compared to controls, expanded TCRs made significantly more large clusters of similar CDR3s.

TCRdb independently ran MiXCR on the RACE reads; one entry per CDR3 protein. The sample lists about 89,000 distinct CDR3 sequences, over 10% seen once, with approximately 5% in the top ten. On this clonotype itself: Its antigen is unidentified. One junction end disagrees with the germline gene, perhaps due to a read error.

Time point given: patch test 3, about 24 weeks after DPC sensitization. Treatment noted: therapeutic diphenylcyclopropenone sensitization with weekly scalp DPC. The source material was whole blood, sampled in connection with sensitization to the hapten diphenylcyclopropenone (DPC). The chain couples TRBV12-3 or TRBV12-4 to TRBJ2-4; D gene unclear. The source of this sequence is a woman in her fifties or sixties with alopecia areata. Some clones in this sample may be carry-over from other donors' samples. The CDR3 coding sequence is TGTGTCAGCAGCCCCGAAGCCAAAAACATTCAGTACTTC. It yields the protein CVSSPEAKNIQYF.